These 8 T cell receptor beta chains were all obtained from the same sample, sequenced in a study of cytomegalovirus exposure and HLA in healthy donors. The PCR contained 60 Vbeta and 13 Jbeta primers. Sequencing was performed with immunoSEQ multiplex PCR; in TCRdb, only in-frame clones are kept and a portion is missing. This table holds around 70,000 clones, 70% to 85% found once. What was sequenced was PBMCs. Every receptor here comes from a human donor in good health.

This clone was found a few times. This chain connects TRBV6-5 to TRBJ2-7, with TRBD2 matching over 11 bases. V lost 2 bases to trimming and J lost 0 bases; unmatched junction nucleotides: 3. The V gene's germline CDR1 is MNHEY and CDR2 SVGAGI. The CDR3 has 16 amino acids. CDR3 bases: TGTGCCAGCAGTTACGCCCTAGCGGGAGGCTCCTACGAGCAGTACTTC. The encoded protein is CASSYALAGGSYEQYF.

Only a few counts were recorded for this clone. The chain couples TRBV14 to TRBJ2-2; D perhaps matches TRBD1 (6 bases). V was clipped by 0 bases and J by 6 bases, with 17 bases between them. The CDR3 has 17 residues. Germline V lookup: CDR1 SGHDN, CDR2 FVKESK. CDR3 nucleotide sequence: TGTGCCAGCAGCCAAGATCTTTGGGTAGCAGGGGCCGGGGAGCTGTTTTTT. Its protein product is CASSQDLWVAGAGELFF.

The chain joins TRBV29-1 to TRBJ2-5; the match to TRBD2 covers 7 bases. The CDR3 covers 13 residues. Germline trimming cut 6 bases from V and 1 base from J; bases unmatched to any gene: 5. Germline CDR1 reads SQVTM; CDR2 reads ANQGSEA. The CDR3 region has the DNA TGCAGCGTCAAACGGGGGGTCCAAGAGACCCAGTACTTC. The encoded protein is CSVKRGVQETQYF.

The chain uses TRBV12-5 and TRBJ1-4, with 7 bases identical to TRBD1. The trim removed 6 bases at V and 5 bases at J, leaving 6 bases unmatched. The CDR3 runs to 14 residues. Per germline, CDR1 LGHNT and CDR2 FRNRAP. This CDR3 is CASGTGQLNEKLFF. For the CDR3, the DNA is TGTGCTAGTGGAACGGGACAGCTGAATGAAAAACTGTTTTTT.

V and J are TRBV6-6 and TRBJ2-7, with 10 bases lining up with TRBD1. V shed 2 bases, J shed 5 bases, and the junction held 3 bases outside the gene matches. CDR1 and CDR2 from the germline V gene are MNHNY and SVGAGI (reference sequence). There are 14 residues in the CDR3. DNA for the CDR3: TGTGCCAGCAGTTACGGGACAGGGGAAAACGAGCAGTACTTC. It specifies CASSYGTGENEQYF.

This clone was seen a few times. The chain joins TRBV20-1 to TRBJ1-1; no firm D call. Trimming cost V 3 bases and J 12 bases, with 11 bases left between them. CDR3 size: 10 residues. CDR1 and CDR2 (germline): DFQATT, SNEGSKA (reference sequence). The CDR3, as DNA: TGCAGTGCTAGTGTGGGGAGGACTTTCTTT. Translating it yields CSASVGRTFF.

The chain uses TRBV7-2 and TRBJ1-5; D is perhaps TRBD1 (5 bases). Trimming pared 5 bases from V and 6 bases from J, leaving 14 bases between. The V gene's germline CDR1 is SGHTA and CDR2 FQGNSA. This CDR3 spans 14 amino acids. CDR3 DNA sequence: TGTGCCAGCAGCCCTCGACAGATAAGTCAGCCCCAGCATTTT. This encodes CASSPRQISQPQHF.

This chain links TRBV5-6 with TRBJ2-7; TRBD1 is a possible D gene (6 bases). CDR1 and CDR2 (germline): SGHDT, YYEEEE. V lost 3 bases and J lost 0, with 13 bases in between. CDR3 length equals 15 residues. CDR3 sequence: CASSSIQGASYEQYF. The CDR3 DNA sequence: TGTGCCAGCAGCTCTATACAGGGCGCCTCCTACGAGCAGTACTTC. The variable domain in full, completed from reference TRBV5-6 and TRBJ2-7, reads DAGVTQSPTHLIKTRGQQVTLRCSPKSGHDTVSWYQQALGQGPQFIFQYYEEEERQRGNFPDRFSGHQFPNYSSELNVNALLLGDSALYLCASSSIQGASYEQYFGPGTRLTVT.